Included here is one T cell receptor (beta chain) sequence, with context. Which antigen it targets is not known. Base qualities were left out, and no much larger clone turns up one base away. The donors were included in the validation cohort of some 120 subjects, a group kept apart from the approximately 670-subject first cohort. This sample was taken from a study of cytomegalovirus exposure and HLA in healthy donors listed by TCRdb under 2017. The study in broad terms: A later analysis indicated that the roughly 130 validation repertoires were generated on the platform also employed for the roughly 730 repertoires of the first cohort. The study aimed to test whether signatures of past pathogen exposure could be identified by cataloging public T cell receptors. In addition to the first cohort of 500 to 850 subjects, a separate validation cohort of 120 different subjects was used. The study combined high-throughput TCR immunosequencing, statistical association of individual TCRs with disease status, and machine learning to predict cytomegalovirus infection status. The investigation overall reported the following: All 120 or so repertoires were used to score co-occurrence in the validation cohort in a later analysis, because that analysis had no HLA typing for the cohort. Of the cluster scores, around 95% were above 0 in a later analysis, which found that TCRs clustered in the first cohort also tended to co-occur in the 120 validation repertoires. The classifier was reported to diagnose cytomegalovirus status with high specificity and sensitivity in both the original cohort and the validation cohort. The study gave a list of more than 150 TCR beta chains associated with cytomegalovirus. Across donors, most TCR sequences were observed very rarely, whereas some public TCRs were present in many individuals. The authors suggested that the approach could potentially be extended to other disease states and immunological phenotypes. A few of the identified cytomegalovirus-associated TCR beta chains were confirmed in vitro to be specific for cytomegalovirus antigens.

Libraries were built with the immunoSEQ multiplex PCR assay. The authors' pipeline ran thus. A statistical classification framework was developed to diagnose cytomegalovirus status using the catalog of TCR beta chain sequences. TCRdb holds this immuneACCESS table with in-frame rearrangements only. Some clones are missing; in checked studies, unresolved V genes explain under half, and the rest has no known cause. Clone size and V and J calls were adopted from that table, with D and trimming inferred from the DNA. The sample table holds tens of thousands of clones, of which roughly nine tenths were seen once. Together, the top ten hold around 1.4% of the sample. The CDR1 and CDR2 encoded by the germline V gene are SGHDN and FVKESK. Taken from cysteine to phenylalanine, the CDR3 has 14 residues. The only DNA kept is the CDR3, 42 bases in frame from the first base. Trimming costs V 1 base and J 4 bases, and their ends lie 10 bases apart.

The specimen was PBMCs. The TCR was taken from a man between 18 and 29 years old in good health and CMV-seronegative. The rearranged segments are TRBV14 and TRBJ1-2; a confident D gene designation cannot be given. CDR3 sequence: CASSQVPVLYGYTF. Read as DNA, the sequence is TGTGCCAGCAGCCAAGTACCAGTGCTCTATGGCTACACCTTC. The reference TRBV14 and TRBJ1-2 proteins fill in what lies around the CDR3, so the full variable domain reads EAGVTQFPSHSVIEKGQTVTLRCDPISGHDNLYWYRRVMGKEIKFLLHFVKESKQDESGMPNNRFLAERTGGTYSTLKVQPAELEDSGVYFCASSQVPVLYGYTFGSGTRLTVV.